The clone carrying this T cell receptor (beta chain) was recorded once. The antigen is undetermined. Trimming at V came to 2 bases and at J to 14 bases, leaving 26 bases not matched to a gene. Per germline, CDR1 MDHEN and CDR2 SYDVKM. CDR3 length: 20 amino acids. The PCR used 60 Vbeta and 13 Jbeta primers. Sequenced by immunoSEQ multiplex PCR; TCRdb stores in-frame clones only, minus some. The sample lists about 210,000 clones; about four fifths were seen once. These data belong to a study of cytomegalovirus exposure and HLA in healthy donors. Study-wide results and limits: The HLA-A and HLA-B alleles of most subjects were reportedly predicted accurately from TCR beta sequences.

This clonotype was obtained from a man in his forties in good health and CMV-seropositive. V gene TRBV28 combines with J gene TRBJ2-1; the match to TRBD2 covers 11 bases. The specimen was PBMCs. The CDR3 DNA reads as TGTGCCAGCAGTTTACCCCGTCGGACTGGAACTAGCGGGAGTTGGGGATTCGAGTTCTTC. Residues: CASSLPRRTGTSGSWGFEFF.